This T cell receptor beta chain was identified in a study of T-cell memory formation after mild COVID-19. This clonotype showed up just a few times. Its antigen is undetermined. Constant-segment primers served in 5'RACE that generated TCR alpha and TCR beta cDNA libraries bearing sample barcodes and UMIs. TCRdb reanalysed the 5' RACE reads using MiXCR and keeps one entry per CDR3 protein. This table has hundreds of thousands of distinct CDR3 sequences, approximately 21% appearing once. The germline V gene has CDR1 SGHRS and CDR2 YFSETQ. The CDR3 is 15 residues long. V was shortened by 4 bases and J by 4 bases, with 17 bases between the two germline ends. Study results and limitations: The main location of contracting CD4+ clones was CM and EM, and that of contracting CD8+ clones was EMRA. There was no confirmation that second-wave clones peaking on day 37 were SARS-CoV-2 specific. In pre-infection memory, a portion of responding clones appeared, which suggested that cross-reactive memory joined.

The sequenced material came from PBMCs or a T cell subset sorted from them (not recorded which). The clonotype originates from an adult woman who had mild COVID-19 (a few samples of this study predate the infection). Cell type and time point are not known. The J gene is TRBJ1-1, the V gene TRBV5-1, with D maybe TRBD1 (5 bases). CDR3 region: CASSMVDNWGTEAFF. In DNA, the CDR3 is TGCGCCAGCAGCATGGTGGACAATTGGGGCACTGAAGCTTTCTTT.